The 31 T cell receptor beta chains in this list originate from one sample, sequenced in a study of early T cells in non-severe SARS-CoV-2 infection. MiXCR, applied by TCRdb to the 5' RACE reads, yields one record per CDR3 protein. The sample lists about 63,000 distinct CDR3 sequences; 10% to 15% were seen once. The sample comprised whole blood. Every receptor here comes from an adult who was a healthcare worker with PCR-confirmed SARS-CoV-2 infection or an uninfected control (not recorded which).

This clonotype came up once. The rearrangement joins TRBV5-6 to TRBJ2-5; D call uncertain. The CDR3 length is 11 residues. The germline V and J ends were trimmed by 1 base and 4 bases, with 2 bases remaining between them. Germline V gene lookup returns CDR1 SGHDT and CDR2 YYEEEE. The CDR3: CASSLIETQYF. CDR3 sequence (DNA): TGTGCCAGCAGCTTGATAGAGACCCAGTACTTC. Drawing the rest from reference TRBV5-6 and TRBJ2-5, the complete variable domain is DAGVTQSPTHLIKTRGQQVTLRCSPKSGHDTVSWYQQALGQGPQFIFQYYEEEERQRGNFPDRFSGHQFPNYSSELNVNALLLGDSALYLCASSLIETQYFGPGTRLLVL.

This clonotype was observed at least ten times. CDR3 bases: TGTGCCACCGAAGGACTTAAATCAGATACGCAGTATTTT. This translates into CATEGLKSDTQYF. The V call is TRBV12-3 or TRBV12-4, the J call TRBJ2-3; D might be TRBD2 (5 bases). The CDR3 is made up of 13 amino acids. V was pared by 10 bases and J by 4 bases, with 15 bases between.

This clonotype appeared many times. The chain recombines TRBV7-9 with TRBJ2-5; D is perhaps TRBD1 (5 bases). This CDR3 has 14 residues. V was clipped by 0 bases and J by 4 bases, with 9 bases between them. CDR1 and CDR2 from the germline V gene are SEHNR and FQNEAQ (reference sequence). Written as DNA, the CDR3 is TGTGCCAGCAGCTTAGCGAAGGGGTCAGAGACCCAGTACTTC. This translates into CASSLAKGSETQYF.

This clonotype was counted ten times or more. The chain combines TRBV29-1 with TRBJ2-7; D may be TRBD2 (5 bases). This CDR3 has 13 amino acids. V lost 4 bases and J 6 bases, leaving 16 bases between the germline ends. CDR1 and CDR2 from the germline V gene are SQVTM and ANQGSEA. CDR3 in amino acids: CSVVSGIAPEQYF. For the CDR3, the DNA is TGCAGCGTTGTATCGGGGATCGCCCCCGAGCAGTACTTC.

This clonotype came up many times. V usage is TRBV30 and J usage is TRBJ1-2; TRBD1 matches 7 bases. This CDR3 spans 13 amino acids. CDR1 is GTSNPN and CDR2 is SVGIG in the germline V gene (reference sequence). V gave up 2 bases and J gave up 5 bases; unmatched junction bases: 5. CDR3 coding DNA: TGTGCCTGGAGTTCACAGGGGAGGTATGGCTACACCTTC. The encoded protein is CAWSSQGRYGYTF.

V gene TRBV2 combines with J gene TRBJ2-2; 7 bases are shared with TRBD2. This CDR3 has 17 residues. After removal of 6 bases from V and 4 bases from J, the junction contained 14 bases not matched to a gene. Germline V gene data show CDR1 as SNHLY and CDR2 as FYNNEI. CDR3 sequence: CASSHQLAGSSTGELFF. In nucleotides, the CDR3 is TGTGCCAGCAGCCATCAATTAGCGGGCTCGAGCACCGGGGAGCTGTTTTTT.

This clonotype was seen repeatedly, ten times or more. The genes are TRBV12-5 and TRBJ1-1, with TRBD1 matching over 7 bases. V was clipped by 7 bases and J by 6 bases; unmatched bases: 8. The CDR3 runs to 13 residues. Germline CDR1 LGHNT, CDR2 FRNRAP. The CDR3 DNA reads as TGTGCTAGTGCCCCACAGGGGAGCCCTGAAGCTTTCTTT. Translated: CASAPQGSPEAFF.

V usage is TRBV4-3 and J usage is TRBJ2-7; D is unclear. Per the germline V gene, CDR1 is LGHNA and CDR2 is YSLEER. CDR3 length: 15 residues. V lost 0 bases and J 2 bases, leaving 11 bases between the germline ends. The chain's CDR3 is CASSQDISGAYEQYF. In DNA, the CDR3 is TGCGCCAGCAGCCAAGATATATCCGGTGCCTACGAGCAGTACTTC.

This clonotype showed up many times. CDR3: CASSSASGGQGYF. CDR3 sequence (DNA): TGTGCCAGCAGCTCGGCTAGCGGGGGCCAGGGGTACTTC. V is TRBV11-2 and J is TRBJ2-7, with 10 positions matching TRBD2. V lost 4 bases to trimming and J lost 12 bases; unmatched junction nucleotides: 9. The germline gives CDR1 SGHAT, CDR2 FQNNGV. CDR3 length: 13 amino acids.

This clonotype was counted ten times or more. Its ends do not fully match the called genes, so a read error is possible. V gene TRBV6-1 combines with J gene TRBJ2-7, with 7 nucleotides matching TRBD1. Germline lookup yields CDR1 MNHNS and CDR2 SASEGT. CDR3 size: 16 residues. The CDR3, as DNA: TGTGCCACCTCCCCACTGACAGGGTTAGTCTCCAACGAGCAGTACTTC. Amino acid sequence: CATSPLTGLVSNEQYF.

The sample holds a few counts of this clonotype. The chain joins TRBV9 to TRBJ2-7; D is unclear. Germline-derived CDR1 and CDR2 are SGDLS and YYNGEE. The CDR3 is 13 amino acids. With 4 bases removed from V and 3 bases from J, the gap between germline ends came to 11 bases. CDR3 in DNA: TGTGCCAGCAGCCCCGTGGGTGACTACGAGCAGTACTTC. It codes for CASSPVGDYEQYF.

Written as DNA, the CDR3 is TGTGCCAGTTATGGGGGGACGATGGAGACCCAGTACTTC. Translating gives CASYGGTMETQYF. This chain connects TRBV2 to TRBJ2-5; a possible D gene is TRBD2 (6 bases). V lost 9 bases, J lost 5 bases, and 16 bases lay in between. Per the germline V gene, CDR1 is SNHLY and CDR2 is FYNNEI. CDR3 length: 13 amino acids.

This clonotype occurred many times. V usage is TRBV3-1 and J usage is TRBJ1-5; 7 nucleotides agree with TRBD1. CDR1 is LGHDT, CDR2 YNNKEL, per germline (reference sequence). CDR3 length: 15 residues. V was pared by 4 bases and J by 4 bases, with 7 bases of the junction left unmatched. The CDR3 bases are TGTGCCAGCAGCCCGAATCTGGACAGGAATCAGCCCCAGCATTTT. It specifies CASSPNLDRNQPQHF.

The table lists this clonotype with a few counts. The chain joins TRBV11-2 to TRBJ2-2; no clear D gene. Per germline, CDR1 SGHAT and CDR2 FQNNGV. V lost 3 bases and J 8 bases, leaving 13 bases between the germline ends. This CDR3 region has 14 residues. CDR3 sequence: CASSFMSGTGELFF. The CDR3 DNA follows: TGTGCCAGCAGCTTCATGAGTGGTACAGGGGAGCTGTTTTTT. Full variable domain (rest looked up from reference TRBV11-2 and TRBJ2-2): EAGVAQSPRYKIIEKRQSVAFWCNPISGHATLYWYQQILGQGPKLLIQFQNNGVVDDSQLPKDRFSAERLKGVDSTLKIQPAKLEDSAVYLCASSFMSGTGELFFGEGSRLTVL.

Many counts were recorded for this clonotype. The genes are TRBV28 and TRBJ2-7; 11 nucleotides match TRBD1. CDR3 size: 16 residues. CDR1 MDHEN and CDR2 SYDVKM come from the germline V gene. Trimming cost V 4 bases and J 0 bases; bases outside gene matches: 5. As DNA, the CDR3 is TGTGCCAGCAGTTCCCCCGGGACAGGGGGCTCCTACGAGCAGTACTTC. It is translated as CASSSPGTGGSYEQYF.

The chain employs TRBV20-1 and TRBJ2-7; D is tentatively TRBD1 or TRBD2 (5 bases each). The CDR3 is 14 amino acids. CDR1 is DFQATT, CDR2 SNEGSKA, per germline (reference sequence). Trimming removed 6 bases at V and 2 bases at J, with 17 bases between. CDR3 sequence reads: CSAARDRSPYEQYF. DNA of the CDR3: TGCAGTGCCGCCCGGGACCGCTCCCCCTACGAGCAGTACTTC.

This clonotype occurred many times. The chain couples TRBV7-6 to TRBJ2-3, with 8 bases lining up with TRBD1. The germline CDR1 and CDR2 sequences are SGHVS and FNYEAQ. This CDR3 is 18 amino acids long. Trimming cost V 1 base and J 6 bases; bases outside gene matches: 15. DNA of the CDR3: TGTGCCAGCAGCTTAGGGGCCCGCCGGACAGGGCCGTCGGATACGCAGTATTTT. Encoded protein: CASSLGARRTGPSDTQYF.

The chain joins TRBV27 to TRBJ1-1; D not resolved. Germline loops: CDR1 MNHEY, CDR2 SMNVEV (reference sequence). V was pared by 8 bases and J by 1 base, with 14 bases between. There are 14 residues in the CDR3. CDR3 region: CASSFGQENTEAFF. The CDR3 DNA follows: TGTGCCAGCTCTTTCGGTCAGGAGAACACTGAAGCTTTCTTT.

This clonotype was detected many times. The gene calls are TRBV29-1 and TRBJ1-1; D gene unclear. The V gene lost 7 bases and the J gene lost 2 bases, with 14 bases spanning the gap. Germline V gives CDR1 SQVTM, CDR2 ANQGSEA. CDR3 length equals 13 residues. The CDR3, as DNA: TGCAGCGCCAAGCCTAGTCCAAACACTGAAGCTTTCTTT. Residues: CSAKPSPNTEAFF.

This chain joins TRBV5-4 and TRBJ1-2, with D perhaps matching TRBD1 (5 bases). CDR3 length equals 12 residues. Trimming pared 1 base from V and 8 bases from J, leaving 9 bases between. Germline-derived CDR1 and CDR2 are SGHNT and YYREEE (reference sequence). The CDR3 loop is CASSLWGSGYTF. The CDR3 nucleotides read TGTGCCAGCAGCTTGTGGGGGTCGGGCTACACCTTC. Using reference TRBV5-4 and TRBJ1-2 for the parts outside the CDR3, the full variable domain is ETGVTQSPTHLIKTRGQQVTLRCSSQSGHNTVSWYQQALGQGPQFIFQYYREEENGRGNFPPRFSGLQFPNYSSELNVNALELDDSALYLCASSLWGSGYTFGSGTRLTVV.

This chain links TRBV6-6 with TRBJ1-1; 7 bases match TRBD1. Germline V CDR1 and CDR2: MNHNY, SVGAGI (reference sequence). V was pared by 6 bases and J by 10 bases, with 8 bases of the junction left unmatched. CDR3 length: 12 amino acids. The CDR3: CASSQTGEVAFF. In DNA form, the CDR3 reads TGTGCCAGCAGCCAAACAGGGGAGGTAGCTTTCTTT.

The rearrangement links TRBV9 to TRBJ2-3; the D gene could be TRBD1 or TRBD2 (6 bases each). Germline CDR1 SGDLS, CDR2 YYNGEE. The CDR3 totals 15 residues. V was pared by 3 bases and J by 8 bases, with 19 bases between. This chain's CDR3 is CASSAQVGGQGTQYF. The CDR3 nucleotides read TGTGCCAGCAGCGCCCAAGTAGGGGGGCAAGGTACGCAGTATTTT.

A few counts support this clonotype. The chain combines TRBV12-3 or TRBV12-4 with TRBJ2-3; TRBD1 matches at 10 bases. This CDR3 contains 17 residues. Trimming cost V 5 bases and J 6 bases; bases outside gene matches: 14. The CDR3 coding sequence is TGTGCCAGCAGTAACTCCCCGGGGACAGGGGTCCTGGATACGCAGTATTTT. Its protein is CASSNSPGTGVLDTQYF.

The chain uses TRBV12-3 or TRBV12-4 and TRBJ2-7; 7 bases fit TRBD1. The V and J ends lost 3 bases and 6 bases, in that order; junction bases with no gene match: 8. The CDR3 sequence is 14 residues long. CDR3 region: CASSFDREKSEQYF. The CDR3 DNA is TGTGCCAGCAGTTTCGACAGGGAGAAGTCCGAGCAGTACTTC.

This clonotype was seen ten or more times. The genes are TRBV6-1 and TRBJ1-2, with D tentatively TRBD1 (6 bases). The CDR3 spans 14 residues. The V end was cut by 2 bases, the J end by 7 bases, with 14 bases between. Germline V CDR1 and CDR2: MNHNS, SASEGT. The CDR3 DNA reads as TGTGCCAGCAGTGAACGGCAGGGGTTCTCTGGCTACACCTTC. Protein sequence: CASSERQGFSGYTF.

This clonotype was detected ten times or more. CDR3 sequence: CASSLVLGYNEQFF. CDR3 DNA sequence: TGTGCCAGCAGCTTAGTGCTGGGGTACAATGAGCAGTTCTTC. The J gene is TRBJ2-1, the V gene TRBV11-2; D ambiguous. Trimming took 1 base from V and 4 from J, leaving 8 bases between them. Germline V CDR1 and CDR2: SGHAT, FQNNGV. The CDR3 has 14 residues.

V usage is TRBV27 and J usage is TRBJ1-5; 7 bases line up with TRBD1. Looked up from germline, CDR1 is MNHEY and CDR2 is SMNVEV (reference sequence). Germline trimming cut 6 bases from V and 11 bases from J; bases unmatched to any gene: 10. CDR3 size: 13 residues. CDR3 sequence reads: CASSQGTARTQHF. The CDR3 nucleotides read TGTGCCAGCAGCCAGGGGACAGCCCGTACCCAGCATTTT.

This chain connects TRBV10-3 to TRBJ2-5; no definite D call. V was clipped by 2 bases and J by 5 bases, with 9 bases between them. The CDR3 spans 13 residues. CDR1 ENHRY and CDR2 SYGVKD come from the germline V gene. The CDR3 here is CAISETELETQYF. The CDR3 bases are TGTGCCATCAGTGAGACCGAGTTGGAGACCCAGTACTTC.

The sample holds many counts of this clonotype. V and J are TRBV19 and TRBJ2-7, with 10 bases fitting TRBD1. V dropped 5 bases and J dropped 3; count of bases not matched to a gene: 4. Germline CDR1 LNHDA, CDR2 SQIVND (reference sequence). The CDR3 runs 14 residues. Here the CDR3 DNA reads TGTGCCAGTAGTGCGGGACAGGGGAACTACGAGCAGTACTTC. It is translated as CASSAGQGNYEQYF.

This clonotype was counted ten times or more. This sequence joins TRBV29-1 and TRBJ2-5; D not resolved. Germline V gene data show CDR1 as SQVTM and CDR2 as ANQGSEA. V was cut by 2 bases and J by 5 bases, with 12 bases left in between. The CDR3 runs to 13 residues. This chain's CDR3 is CSVERTAGETQYF. The CDR3 nucleotides read TGCAGCGTTGAAAGAACAGCTGGGGAGACCCAGTACTTC.

Comments on this clonotype: A much larger clone lies one base from this, so it may be a read error. The rearrangement uses TRBV7-2 and TRBJ2-3; D uncertain. This CDR3 is built from 12 residues. Germline lookup yields CDR1 SGHTA and CDR2 FQGNSA. CDR3 amino acids: CVSSAISDTQYF. The CDR3 DNA follows: TGTGTCAGCAGCGCGATCAGCGATACGCAGTATTTT. Full variable domain (remainder filled in from reference TRBV7-2 and TRBJ2-3): GAGVSQSPSNKVTEKGKDVELRCDPISGHTALYWYRQSLGQGLEFLIYFQGNSAPDKSGLPSDRFSAERTGGSVSTLTIQRTQQEDSAVYLCVSSAISDTQYFGPGTRLTVL.